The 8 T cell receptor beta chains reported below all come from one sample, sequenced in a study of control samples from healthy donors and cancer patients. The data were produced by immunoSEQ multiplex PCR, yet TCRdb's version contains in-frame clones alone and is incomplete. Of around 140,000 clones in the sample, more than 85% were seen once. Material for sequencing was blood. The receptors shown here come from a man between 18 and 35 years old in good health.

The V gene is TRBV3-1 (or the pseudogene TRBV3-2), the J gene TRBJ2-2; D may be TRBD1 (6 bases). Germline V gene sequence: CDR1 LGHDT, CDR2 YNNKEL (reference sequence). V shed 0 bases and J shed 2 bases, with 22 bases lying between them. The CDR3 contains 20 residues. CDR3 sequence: CASSQDQTTTPGQNTGELFF. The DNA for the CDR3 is TGTGCCAGCAGCCAAGACCAAACCACAACACCGGGACAAAACACCGGGGAGCTGTTTTTT.

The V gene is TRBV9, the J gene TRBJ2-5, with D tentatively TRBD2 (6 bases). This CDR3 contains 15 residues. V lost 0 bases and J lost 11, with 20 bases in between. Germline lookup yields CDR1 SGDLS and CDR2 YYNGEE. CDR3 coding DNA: TGTGCCAGCAGCGTAGAAGGGGCTCCGGGAGTTGCGCAGTACTTC. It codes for CASSVEGAPGVAQYF.

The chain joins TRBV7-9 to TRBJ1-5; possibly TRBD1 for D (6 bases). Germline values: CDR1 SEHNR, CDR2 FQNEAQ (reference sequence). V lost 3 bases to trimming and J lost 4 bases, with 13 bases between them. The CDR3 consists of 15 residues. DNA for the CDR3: TGTGCCAGCAGCTTCGGGGGCGGGTTTAATCAGCCCCAGCATTTT. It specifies CASSFGGGFNQPQHF. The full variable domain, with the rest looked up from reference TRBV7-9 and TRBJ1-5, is DTGVSQNPRHKITKRGQNVTFRCDPISEHNRLYWYRQTLGQGPEFLTYFQNEAQLEKSRLLSDRFSAERPKGSFSTLEIQRTEQGDSAMYLCASSFGGGFNQPQHFGDGTRLSIL.

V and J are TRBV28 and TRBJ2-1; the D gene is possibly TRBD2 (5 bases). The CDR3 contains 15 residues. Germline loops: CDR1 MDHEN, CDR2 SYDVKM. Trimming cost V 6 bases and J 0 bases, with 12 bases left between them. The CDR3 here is CASRAGRSSYNEQFF. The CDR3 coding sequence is TGTGCCAGCAGGGCGGGCAGGAGCTCCTACAATGAGCAGTTCTTC.

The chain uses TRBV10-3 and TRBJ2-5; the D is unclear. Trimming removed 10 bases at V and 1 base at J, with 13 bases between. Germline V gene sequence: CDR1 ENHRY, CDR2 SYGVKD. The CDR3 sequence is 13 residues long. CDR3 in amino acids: CATNGVSQETQYF. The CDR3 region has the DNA TGTGCCACCAATGGGGTATCCCAAGAGACCCAGTACTTC.

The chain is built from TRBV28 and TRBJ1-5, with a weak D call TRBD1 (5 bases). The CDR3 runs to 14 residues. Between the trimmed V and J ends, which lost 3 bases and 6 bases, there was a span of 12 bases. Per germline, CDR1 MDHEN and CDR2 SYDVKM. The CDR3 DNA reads TGTGCCAGCAGTTTTCGCCGACAGACTCAGCCCCAGCATTTT. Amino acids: CASSFRRQTQPQHF. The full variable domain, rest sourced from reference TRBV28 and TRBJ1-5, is DVKVTQSSRYLVKRTGEKVFLECVQDMDHENMFWYRQDPGLGLRLIYFSYDVKMKEKGDIPEGYSVSREKKERFSLILESASTNQTSMYLCASSFRRQTQPQHFGDGTRLSIL.

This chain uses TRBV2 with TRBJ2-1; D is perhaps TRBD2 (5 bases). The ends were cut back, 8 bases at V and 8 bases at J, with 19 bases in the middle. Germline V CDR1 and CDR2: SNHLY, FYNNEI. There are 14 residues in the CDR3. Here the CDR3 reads CASPAPTRNYEQFF. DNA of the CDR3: TGTGCCAGCCCCGCCCCCACTAGAAACTATGAGCAGTTCTTC.

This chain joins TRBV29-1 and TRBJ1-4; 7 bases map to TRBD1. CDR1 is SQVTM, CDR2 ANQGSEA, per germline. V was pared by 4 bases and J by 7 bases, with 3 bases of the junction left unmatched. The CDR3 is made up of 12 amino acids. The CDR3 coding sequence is TGCAGCGTTGGAGGGGGCGGTGAAAAACTGTTTTTT. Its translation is CSVGGGGEKLFF.